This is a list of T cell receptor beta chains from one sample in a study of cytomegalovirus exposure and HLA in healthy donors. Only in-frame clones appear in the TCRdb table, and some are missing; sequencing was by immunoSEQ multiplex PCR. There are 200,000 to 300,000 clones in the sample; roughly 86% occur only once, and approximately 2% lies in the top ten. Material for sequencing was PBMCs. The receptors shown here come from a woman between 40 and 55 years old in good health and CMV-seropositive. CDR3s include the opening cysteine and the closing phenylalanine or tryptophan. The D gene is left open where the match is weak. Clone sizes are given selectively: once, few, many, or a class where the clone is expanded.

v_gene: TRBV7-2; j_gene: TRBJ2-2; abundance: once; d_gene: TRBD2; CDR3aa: CASSLAGPPAGELFF; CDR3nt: TGTGCCAGCTCCCTAGCGGGACCCCCAGCCGGGGAGCTGTTTTTT
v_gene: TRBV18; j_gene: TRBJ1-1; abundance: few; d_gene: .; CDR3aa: CASSPPSRGSNTEAFF; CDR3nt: TGTGCCAGCTCACCACCGTCTCGGGGGTCGAACACTGAAGCTTTCTTT
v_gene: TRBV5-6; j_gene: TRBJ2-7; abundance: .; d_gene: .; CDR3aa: CASSHPAGEQYF; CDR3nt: TGTGCCAGCAGCCACCCTGCGGGTGAGCAGTACTTC
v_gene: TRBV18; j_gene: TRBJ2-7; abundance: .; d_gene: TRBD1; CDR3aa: CASSRRDSFYEQYF; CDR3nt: TGTGCCAGCTCCCGCCGGGACAGTTTTTACGAGCAGTACTTC
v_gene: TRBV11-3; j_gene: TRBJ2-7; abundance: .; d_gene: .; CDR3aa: CASSPGQPKVEF; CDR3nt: TGTGCCAGCAGCCCGGGACAACCTAAAGTAGAATTC
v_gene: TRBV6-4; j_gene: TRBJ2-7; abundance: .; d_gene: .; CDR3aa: CASSEGGTPYEQYF; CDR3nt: TGTGCCAGCAGTGAAGGAGGGACGCCGTACGAGCAGTACTTC
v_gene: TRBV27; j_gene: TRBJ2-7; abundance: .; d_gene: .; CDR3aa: CASSLGPPGLTSYEQYF; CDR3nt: TGTGCCAGCAGTTTAGGCCCTCCGGGACTGACTTCCTACGAGCAGTACTTC
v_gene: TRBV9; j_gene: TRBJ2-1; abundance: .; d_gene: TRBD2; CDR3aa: CASSPGELADYNEQFF; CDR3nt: TGTGCCAGCAGCCCCGGAGAACTAGCGGACTACAATGAGCAGTTCTTC
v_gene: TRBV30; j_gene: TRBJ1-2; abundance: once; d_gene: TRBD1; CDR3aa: CAWKPGQGALTF; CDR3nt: TGTGCCTGGAAGCCGGGACAGGGGGCCCTCACCTTC
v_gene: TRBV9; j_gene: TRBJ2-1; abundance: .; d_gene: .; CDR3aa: CASSVRSEAYNEQFF; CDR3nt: TGTGCCAGCAGCGTACGCTCCGAGGCCTACAATGAGCAGTTCTTC
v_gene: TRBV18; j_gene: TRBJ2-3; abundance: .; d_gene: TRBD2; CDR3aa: CASSPDGLAGGTDTQYF; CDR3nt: TGTGCCAGCTCACCTGACGGACTAGCGGGAGGGACAGATACGCAGTATTTT
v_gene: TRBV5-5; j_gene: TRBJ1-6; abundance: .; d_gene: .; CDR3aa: CASSKEQGSYNSPLHF; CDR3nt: TGTGCCAGCAGTAAAGAACAGGGATCCTATAATTCACCCCTCCACTTT
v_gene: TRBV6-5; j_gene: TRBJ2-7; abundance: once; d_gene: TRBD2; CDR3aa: CASRRLADGAYEQYF; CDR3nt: TGTGCCAGCCGCCGACTAGCGGACGGGGCCTACGAGCAGTACTTC
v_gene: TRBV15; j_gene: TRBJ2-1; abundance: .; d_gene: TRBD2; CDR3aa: CATSRDKREMGNEQFF; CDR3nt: TGTGCCACCAGCAGAGATAAGCGGGAGATGGGGAATGAGCAGTTCTTC
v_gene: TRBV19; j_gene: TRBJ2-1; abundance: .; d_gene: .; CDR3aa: CASSEEGVYNEQFF; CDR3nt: TGTGCCAGTAGCGAGGAGGGCGTCTACAATGAGCAGTTCTTC
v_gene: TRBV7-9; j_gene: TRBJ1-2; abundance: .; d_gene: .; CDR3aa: CASSLIQSGSYGYTF; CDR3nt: TGTGCCAGCAGCTTAATTCAGTCGGGATCCTATGGCTACACCTTC
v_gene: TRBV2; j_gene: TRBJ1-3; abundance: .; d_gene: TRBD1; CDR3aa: CASSFMGQGAGNTIYF; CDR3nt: TGTGCCAGCAGTTTTATGGGACAGGGGGCTGGAAACACCATATATTTT
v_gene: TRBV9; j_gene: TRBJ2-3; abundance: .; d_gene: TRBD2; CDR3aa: CASGRGGGAEDTQYF; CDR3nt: TGTGCCAGCGGCCGCGGGGGGGGCGCGGAAGATACGCAGTATTTT
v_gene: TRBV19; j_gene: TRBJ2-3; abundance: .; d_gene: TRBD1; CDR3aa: CASSKDRTDTQYF; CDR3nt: TGTGCCAGTAGTAAGGACAGGACAGATACGCAGTATTTT
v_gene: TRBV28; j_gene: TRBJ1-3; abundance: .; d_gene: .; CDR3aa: CASSPDRHSGNTIYF; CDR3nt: TGTGCCAGCAGCCCGGACAGACACTCTGGAAACACCATATATTTT
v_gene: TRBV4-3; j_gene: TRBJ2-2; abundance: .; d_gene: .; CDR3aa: CASSQETGGLSTGELFF; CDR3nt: TGCGCCAGCAGCCAAGAAACCGGCGGATTGTCCACCGGGGAGCTGTTTTTT
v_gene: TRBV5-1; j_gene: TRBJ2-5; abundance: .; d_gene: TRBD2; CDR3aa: CASSLLGGRGETQYF; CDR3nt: TGCGCCAGCAGCCTTTTGGGCGGGAGGGGTGAGACCCAGTACTTC
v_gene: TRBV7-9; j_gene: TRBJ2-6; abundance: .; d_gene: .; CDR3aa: CASSSGQSLHSGANVLTF; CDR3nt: TGTGCCAGCAGCTCAGGACAGTCTCTTCACTCTGGGGCCAACGTCCTGACTTTC
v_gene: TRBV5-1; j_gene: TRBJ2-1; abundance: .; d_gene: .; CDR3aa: CASSLVTGVNNEQFF; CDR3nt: TGCGCCAGCAGCTTGGTGACGGGAGTAAACAATGAGCAGTTCTTC
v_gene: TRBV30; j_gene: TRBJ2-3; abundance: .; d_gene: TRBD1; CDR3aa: CAWSRTGGADTQYF; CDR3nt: TGTGCCTGGAGCAGGACAGGGGGGGCAGATACGCAGTATTTT
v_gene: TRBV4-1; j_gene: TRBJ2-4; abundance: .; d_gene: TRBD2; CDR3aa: CASSQEGGPQREGAKNIQYF; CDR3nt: TGCGCCAGCAGCCAAGAGGGGGGGCCCCAGCGGGAGGGGGCCAAAAACATTCAGTACTTC
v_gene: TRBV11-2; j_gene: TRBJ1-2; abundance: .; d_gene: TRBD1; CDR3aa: CASSVTTGTASGYTF; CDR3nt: TGTGCCAGCAGCGTAACGACAGGGACGGCCTCTGGCTACACCTTC
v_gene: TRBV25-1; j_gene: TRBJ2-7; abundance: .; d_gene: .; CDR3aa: CASRNTRALTAEQYF; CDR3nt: TGTGCCAGCAGAAACACCAGGGCGTTAACGGCCGAGCAGTACTTC
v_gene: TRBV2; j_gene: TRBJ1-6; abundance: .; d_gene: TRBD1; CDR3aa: CASSEDRGLLYNSPLHF; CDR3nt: TGTGCCAGCAGTGAGGACAGGGGGCTTCTCTATAATTCACCCCTCCACTTT
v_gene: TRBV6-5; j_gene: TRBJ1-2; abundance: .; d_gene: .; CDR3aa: CASSYDTGFLNYTF; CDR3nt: TGTGCCAGCAGTTACGATACAGGGTTTCTGAACTACACCTTC